These 13 T cell receptor beta chains came from one sample sequenced in a study of blood T cell repertoires in COVID-19. Generated by immunoSEQ multiplex PCR, the TCRdb table keeps only in-frame clones and is missing some. Seen here are 15,000 to 20,000 clones, 80% to 85% observed once, and the top ten hold roughly a tenth. The sequencing input was peripheral blood. Receptors were obtained from a human donor in a cohort sampled during active COVID-19.

This chain connects TRBV10-3 to TRBJ2-1, with 13 bases matching TRBD2. CDR3 size: 15 residues. The trim removed 7 bases at V and 9 bases at J, leaving 9 bases unmatched. CDR1 is ENHRY and CDR2 is SYGVKD in the germline V gene. The DNA of the CDR3 is TGTGCCATCACTGCGGGACTAGCGGGATTTAGTGAGCAGTTCTTC. Translated, it gives CAITAGLAGFSEQFF.

This chain uses TRBV7-2 with TRBJ2-2; TRBD2 agrees at 7 bases. This CDR3 comprises 14 residues. The germline V gene encodes CDR1 SGHTA and CDR2 FQGNSA. V shed 4 bases and J 9 bases; nucleotides not matched to a gene: 8. CDR3 protein: CASSSRIGGRELFF. CDR3 coding DNA: TGTGCCAGCAGCTCACGGATCGGGGGGAGGGAGCTGTTTTTT.

The chain recombines TRBV25-1 with TRBJ1-2; 9 bases line up with TRBD1. Germline lookup yields CDR1 MGHDK and CDR2 SYGVNS. CDR3 length: 14 residues. The V gene end was trimmed by 6 bases and the J gene end by 8 bases; junction bases not matched to a gene: 10. The chain's CDR3 is CASSPRTGAEGYTF. For the CDR3, the DNA is TGTGCCAGCAGCCCCAGGACAGGGGCGGAAGGCTACACCTTC.

V gene TRBV4-1 combines with J gene TRBJ2-3; 12 bases fit TRBD1. CDR3 length: 18 residues. V trimming: 4 bases; J trimming: 11 bases; junction bases outside the gene matches: 19. Germline assignment: CDR1 MGHRA and CDR2 YSYEKL. The CDR3 region has the DNA TGCGCCAGCAGCCCGGGTGAGGGACAGGGGGCCCCCCACAGGAGGCAGTATTTT. Translating it yields CASSPGEGQGAPHRRQYF.

The chain is built from TRBV21-1 and TRBJ1-1; TRBD1 is the table's D call and was not checked against the DNA. TRBV21-1 is tagged as a pseudogene. The CDR3 runs 14 residues. The CDR3 sequence: CASGQDRKNTEAFF. The CDR3, as DNA: TGTGCCAGCGGACAGGACAGAAAGAACACTGAAGCTTTCTTT.

Relative to its sample, this clone is medium-sized. V usage is TRBV27 and J usage is TRBJ2-1; D remains ambiguous. Germline-derived CDR1 and CDR2 are MNHEY and SMNVEV (reference sequence). Between the trimmed V and J ends, which lost 2 bases and 3 bases, there was a span of 11 bases. The CDR3 consists of 15 residues. The CDR3, as DNA: TGTGCCAGCAGTTTAAGCCACCTTATCTACAATGAGCAGTTCTTC. It specifies CASSLSHLIYNEQFF.

This clone was counted a single time. This sequence joins TRBV5-6 and TRBJ2-2; 8 bases agree with TRBD2. Germline V gene sequence: CDR1 SGHDT, CDR2 YYEEEE. J gave up 5 bases and V 4 bases, and 10 bases lay outside the gene matches. The CDR3 has 16 residues. In nucleotides, the CDR3 is TGTGCCAGCAGCCCCTTGGCGGGGGGCGATACCGGGGAGCTGTTTTTT. It specifies CASSPLAGGDTGELFF.

This sequence joins TRBV5-4 and TRBJ1-1; perhaps TRBD1 as D (6 bases). The CDR3 covers 15 residues. Looked up from germline, CDR1 is SGHNT and CDR2 is YYREEE (reference sequence). With 6 bases removed from V and 2 bases from J, the gap between germline ends came to 17 bases. The chain's CDR3 is CASKPGGGGNTEAFF. The CDR3, as DNA: TGTGCCAGCAAGCCGGGAGGGGGAGGTAACACTGAAGCTTTCTTT.

V gene TRBV7-9 combines with J gene TRBJ1-4, with 9 bases identical to TRBD1. Germline V gene sequence: CDR1 SEHNR, CDR2 FQNEAQ (reference sequence). After removal of 2 bases from V and 3 bases from J, the junction contained 7 bases not matched to a gene. The CDR3 is 17 residues long. The CDR3: CASSLTNRGPANEKLFF. DNA for the CDR3: TGTGCCAGCAGCTTAACGAACAGGGGGCCGGCTAATGAAAAACTGTTTTTT. Complete variable domain (other parts from reference TRBV7-9 and TRBJ1-4): DTGVSQNPRHKITKRGQNVTFRCDPISEHNRLYWYRQTLGQGPEFLTYFQNEAQLEKSRLLSDRFSAERPKGSFSTLEIQRTEQGDSAMYLCASSLTNRGPANEKLFFGSGTQLSVL.

The rearrangement uses TRBV19 and TRBJ2-2; D is uncertain. Germline assignment: CDR1 LNHDA and CDR2 SQIVND (reference sequence). CDR3 length equals 14 residues. V was cut by 5 bases and J by 6 bases, with 13 bases left in between. The CDR3 bases are TGTGCCAGTAGTCTTTTCAGATCTCCCGGGGAGCTGTTTTTT. Translating gives CASSLFRSPGELFF.

This sequence joins TRBV5-8 and TRBJ2-2, with 9 bases fitting TRBD1. V lost 4 bases to trimming and J lost 9 bases; unmatched junction nucleotides: 4. The CDR3 extends over 13 amino acids. Germline CDR1 and CDR2: SGHTS and YDEGEE. The CDR3 spells CASSTNRGRELFF. As DNA, the CDR3 is TGTGCCAGCAGCACAAACAGGGGGCGGGAGCTGTTTTTT.

The gene calls are TRBV27 and TRBJ2-1, with TRBD2 matching 13 bases. There are 18 residues in the CDR3. Germline values: CDR1 MNHEY, CDR2 SMNVEV (reference sequence). The V and J ends lost 6 bases and 8 bases, in that order; junction bases with no gene match: 16. CDR3 coding DNA: TGTGCCAGCAGGCAACGTTCGCCCCGAGGACTAGCGGGGGATGAGCAGTTCTTC. This encodes CASRQRSPRGLAGDEQFF.

This clone was seen only a few times. The V gene is TRBV20-1, the J gene TRBJ2-7; 10 positions match TRBD2. J lost 5 bases, V lost 3 bases, and 13 bases had no gene match. This CDR3 region has 16 residues. CDR1 DFQATT and CDR2 SNEGSKA come from the germline V gene (reference sequence). The CDR3 reads CSASTRQLAGKDEQYF. CDR3 nucleotides: TGCAGTGCTAGTACCCGGCAACTAGCGGGGAAGGACGAGCAGTACTTC.